This TCR beta chain was profiled in a study of shared clonotypes between healthy human individuals. At the level of the study: The donor group consisted of a couple of women and a few men, aged 18 to 49. Three CD4 naive, three CD4 memory, two CD8 naive and one CD8 memory plate were used per donor.

The table came from immunoSEQ multiplex PCR; TCRdb's copy has only in-frame clones and leaves some out. The sample consists of over 850,000 clones, 78% of them appearing once. The CDR3 length is 14 residues. CDR1 SGHNT and CDR2 YYREEE come from the germline V gene (reference sequence). Germline trimming cut 3 bases from V and 4 bases from J; bases unmatched to any gene: 4. This clone has more than one count but fewer than ten. The sample was memory CD4+ T cells from PBMCs. Subset given: CD45RA-negative fraction. The TCR was taken from a man between 18 and 35 years old in good health. Some clones in this sample may be carry-over from other donors' samples. The J gene is TRBJ1-2, the V gene TRBV5-4; 9 bases fit TRBD1. The CDR3 sequence is CASSWDRDGYGYTF. The CDR3 nucleotides read TGTGCCAGCAGCTGGGACAGGGATGGCTATGGCTACACCTTC.